The 21 T cell receptor beta chains below all came from one sample that was sequenced in a study of cytomegalovirus exposure and HLA in healthy donors. PCR employed 60 Vbeta and 13 Jbeta primers. TCRdb keeps only in-frame clones here, not all; method: immunoSEQ multiplex PCR. The sample carries 130,000 to 150,000 clones, nearly 80% recorded once. The sequenced sample consisted of PBMCs. Receptors originate from a male donor in good health and CMV-seronegative.

The chain is built from TRBV2 and TRBJ1-4; D not certain. Trimming cost V 4 bases and J 5 bases, with 8 bases left between them. The CDR3 runs to 13 residues. Germline CDR1 SNHLY, CDR2 FYNNEI. This CDR3 is CASSGRENEKLFF. The CDR3, as DNA: TGTGCCAGCAGTGGGAGGGAAAATGAAAAACTGTTTTTT.

In the case of this clone: The sample has other DNA sequences that encode this CDR3 too. The DNA for the CDR3 is TGTGCCAGCAGTTTGAGGACTGAAGCTTTCTTT. Its protein is CASSLRTEAFF. The chain is built from TRBV7-2 and TRBJ1-1; D unresolved. CDR1 and CDR2 from the germline V gene are SGHTA and FQGNSA. Between the trimmed V and J ends, which lost 6 bases and 5 bases, there was a span of 7 bases. This CDR3 has 11 residues. The whole variable domain, remainder taken from reference TRBV7-2 and TRBJ1-1, is GAGVSQSPSNKVTEKGKDVELRCDPISGHTALYWYRQSLGQGLEFLIYFQGNSAPDKSGLPSDRFSAERTGGSVSTLTIQRTQQEDSAVYLCASSLRTEAFFGQGTRLTVV.

Of note for this clone: In the same sample, other DNA sequences code for this CDR3. This chain uses TRBV18 with TRBJ1-2; TRBD1 matches at 7 bases. The germline V gene has CDR1 KGHSH and CDR2 LQKENI. The V gene end was trimmed by 3 bases and the J gene end by 5 bases; junction bases not matched to a gene: 3. The CDR3 contains 13 residues. In DNA, the CDR3 is TGTGCCAGCTCACCGGGGACAGATTATGGCTACACCTTC. As protein: CASSPGTDYGYTF.

V and J are TRBV2 and TRBJ1-5; 8 positions match TRBD1. The V segment lost 2 bases and the J segment 6 bases; nucleotides outside the gene matches: 6. From germline, CDR1 is SNHLY and CDR2 FYNNEI. This CDR3 is 15 amino acids long. Here the CDR3 DNA reads TGTGCCAGCAGTGAATCACAGGGGGATATTCAGCCCCAGCATTTT. Translated, it gives CASSESQGDIQPQHF. Full variable domain (remainder filled in from reference TRBV2 and TRBJ1-5): EPEVTQTPSHQVTQMGQEVILRCVPISNHLYFYWYRQILGQKVEFLVSFYNNEISEKSEIFDDQFSVERPDGSNFTLKIRSTKLEDSAMYFCASSESQGDIQPQHFGDGTRLSIL.

The genes are TRBV6-1 and TRBJ1-2, with a weak D call TRBD1 (6 bases). Trimming removed 5 bases from V and 14 bases from J, with 24 bases in between. The CDR3 is 14 residues long. Germline V lookup: CDR1 MNHNS, CDR2 SASEGT. This chain's CDR3 is CASSRGTREGLRTF. The DNA of the CDR3 is TGTGCCAGCAGTCGAGGGACAAGGGAAGGTTTGAGGACCTTC.

Concerning this clone itself: A read error may produce the germline difference seen at one junction end. The J gene is TRBJ2-3, the V gene TRBV6-5, with D maybe TRBD2 (6 bases). The CDR3 runs to 11 residues. The germline V gene has CDR1 MNHEY and CDR2 SVGAGI. The CDR3 region is CPRRADDTQYF. The CDR3 DNA sequence: TGCCCAAGGAGGGCCGATGATACGCAGTATTTT.

The chain combines TRBV5-1 with TRBJ1-2, with D perhaps matching TRBD1 (5 bases). V was shortened by 1 base and J by 6 bases, with 16 bases between the two germline ends. Looked up from germline, CDR1 is SGHRS and CDR2 is YFSETQ. The CDR3 runs to 15 residues. CDR3 protein: CASSLTWQGMNGYTF. The DNA of the CDR3 is TGCGCCAGCAGCTTGACATGGCAGGGCATGAATGGCTACACCTTC.

The chain combines TRBV5-1 with TRBJ1-5, with D maybe TRBD1 (5 bases). This CDR3 spans 15 amino acids. Trimming took off 3 bases at V and 2 bases at J, with 12 bases between the two ends. Germline loops: CDR1 SGHRS, CDR2 YFSETQ. CDR3 nucleotides: TGCGCCAGCAGCTCCGACGGGGGTCGCAATCAGCCCCAGCATTTT. It codes for CASSSDGGRNQPQHF. The full variable domain, rest sourced from reference TRBV5-1 and TRBJ1-5, is KAGVTQTPRYLIKTRGQQVTLSCSPISGHRSVSWYQQTPGQGLQFLFEYFSETQRNKGNFPGRFSGRQFSNSRSEMNVSTLELGDSALYLCASSSDGGRNQPQHFGDGTRLSIL.

The rearrangement uses TRBV7-9 and TRBJ1-3, with a possible D match to TRBD1 (5 bases). CDR3 length: 15 amino acids. Trimming removed 4 bases from V and 5 bases from J, with 15 bases in between. The V gene's germline CDR1 is SEHNR and CDR2 FQNEAQ (reference sequence). This CDR3 reads CASSSGAVSRNTIYF. The CDR3 coding sequence is TGTGCCAGCAGCTCTGGGGCGGTGTCGCGAAACACCATATATTTT.

The chain carries TRBV18 and TRBJ2-3, with 9 bases aligning to TRBD1. The CDR3 totals 16 residues. The trim removed 5 bases at V and 0 bases at J, leaving 6 bases unmatched. Germline assignment: CDR1 KGHSH and CDR2 LQKENI. The CDR3 DNA is TGTGCCAGCTCAACACAGGGGGCCACTAGCACAGATACGCAGTATTTT. Translation gives CASSTQGATSTDTQYF.

The chain couples TRBV11-2 to TRBJ1-6; the match to TRBD1 covers 7 bases. The CDR3 consists of 16 residues. The germline V gene encodes CDR1 SGHAT and CDR2 FQNNGV. V shed 5 bases, J shed 4 bases, and the junction held 8 bases outside the gene matches. The CDR3 DNA reads as TGTGCCAGCAGCCGGGACAGCGAAAGTTATAATTCACCCCTCCACTTT. It specifies CASSRDSESYNSPLHF.

The chain joins TRBV29-1 to TRBJ1-5, with 8 bases matching TRBD1. Trimming at V came to 6 bases and at J to 4 bases, leaving 5 bases not matched to a gene. Per germline, CDR1 SQVTM and CDR2 ANQGSEA. This CDR3 is built from 13 residues. The CDR3 DNA reads TGCAGCGTCGCGGGACAGGTTAATCAGCCCCAGCATTTT. It translates to CSVAGQVNQPQHF.

The chain carries TRBV7-8 and TRBJ1-2; D not resolved. The CDR3 runs 14 residues. From germline, CDR1 is SGHVS and CDR2 FQNEAQ. Trimming removed 0 bases from V and 3 bases from J, with 8 bases in between. Here the CDR3 reads CASSLAAEYYGYTF. CDR3 sequence (DNA): TGTGCCAGCAGCTTAGCTGCGGAATACTATGGCTACACCTTC.

This chain joins TRBV7-2 and TRBJ2-3, with 7 bases identical to TRBD1. The CDR3 contains 13 residues. The V segment lost 5 bases and the J segment 7 bases; nucleotides outside the gene matches: 6. CDR1 SGHTA and CDR2 FQGNSA come from the germline V gene. CDR3 in DNA: TGTGCCAGCAGCGAGACAGGGCTCCATACGCAGTATTTT. Amino acid sequence: CASSETGLHTQYF. Full variable domain (missing parts from reference TRBV7-2 and TRBJ2-3): GAGVSQSPSNKVTEKGKDVELRCDPISGHTALYWYRQSLGQGLEFLIYFQGNSAPDKSGLPSDRFSAERTGGSVSTLTIQRTQQEDSAVYLCASSETGLHTQYFGPGTRLTVL.

The chain links TRBV4-3 to TRBJ2-3; a possible D gene is TRBD1 (6 bases). Germline CDR1 reads LGHNA; CDR2 reads YSLEER. CDR3 length: 14 residues. V was shortened by 2 bases and J by 2 bases, with 8 bases between the two germline ends. In DNA, the CDR3 is TGCGCCAGCAGCCAAAGGACAGACACAGATACGCAGTATTTT. It is translated as CASSQRTDTDTQYF.

The chain couples TRBV30 to TRBJ1-2; D possibly corresponds to TRBD1 (5 bases). Germline V gives CDR1 GTSNPN, CDR2 SVGIG (reference sequence). CDR3 length equals 16 residues. Trimming took 2 bases from V and 5 from J, leaving 21 bases between them. In DNA, the CDR3 is TGTGCCTGGAGTCTTTCGCGGACAAGGCGAGTGTATGGCTACACCTTC. Its protein product is CAWSLSRTRRVYGYTF.

The rearrangement joins TRBV19 to TRBJ2-5; 15 nucleotides line up with TRBD2. The DNA end is a closer match to TRBJ2-7, so the J assignment may be wrong. The V gene's germline CDR1 is LNHDA and CDR2 SQIVND (reference sequence). There are 16 residues in the CDR3. CDR3: CASSRGLAGGRYEQYF. The CDR3 DNA follows: TGTGCCAGTAGCAGAGGACTAGCGGGAGGGCGGTACGAGCAGTACTTC.

The chain combines TRBV9 with TRBJ1-6; the match to TRBD1 covers 7 bases. The germline CDR1 and CDR2 sequences are SGDLS and YYNGEE. The CDR3 spans 14 residues. The V gene end was trimmed by 2 bases and the J gene end by 8 bases; junction bases not matched to a gene: 4. The CDR3 DNA reads as TGTGCCAGCAGCGTCGACAGGGTGTATTCACCCCTCCACTTT. Translated, it gives CASSVDRVYSPLHF. The full variable domain, in which reference TRBV9 and TRBJ1-6 provide the parts outside the CDR3, is DSGVTQTPKHLITATGQRVTLRCSPRSGDLSVYWYQQSLDQGLQFLIQYYNGEERAKGNILERFSAQQFPDLHSELNLSSLELGDSALYFCASSVDRVYSPLHFGNGTRLTVT.

The chain joins TRBV2 to TRBJ2-7, with a tentative D call TRBD2 (6 bases). The length of the CDR3 is 14 residues. Germline loops: CDR1 SNHLY, CDR2 FYNNEI. Between the trimmed V and J ends, which lost 4 bases and 2 bases, there was a span of 12 bases. CDR3 coding DNA: TGTGCCAGCAGTGGGCCGCGGGGCCCCTACGAGCAGTACTTC. Translation: CASSGPRGPYEQYF.

V gene TRBV5-4 combines with J gene TRBJ1-1; no clear D. Germline assignment: CDR1 SGHNT and CDR2 YYREEE (reference sequence). There are 13 residues in the CDR3. The V end was cut by 2 bases, the J end by 5 bases, with 10 bases between. DNA for the CDR3: TGTGCCAGCAGCTTTTCCAGGTCAACTGAAGCTTTCTTT. Translating gives CASSFSRSTEAFF.

The chain employs TRBV28 and TRBJ1-3; possible D gene TRBD1, 6 bases. The germline V gene encodes CDR1 MDHEN and CDR2 SYDVKM. The V gene lost 7 bases and the J gene lost 4 bases, with 14 bases spanning the gap. This CDR3 contains 14 residues. The CDR3 nucleotides read TGTGCCAGCACCGTACAGGGTGTAGGAAACACCATATATTTT. Its protein is CASTVQGVGNTIYF.